Shown below are 17 T cell receptor beta chains from a single sample sequenced in a study of blood T cells in healthy people across ages. Combining a sample-barcoded 5' primer with a J-beta primer mix, a second PCR ran for 7 to 11 cycles. MiXCR was run by TCRdb on the 5' RACE reads, yielding one entry per CDR3 protein. Of 700,000 or so distinct CDR3 sequences listed, 20% to 25% are singletons. The sequenced sample was blood. All receptors derive from a man between 65 and 85 years old in good health.

The rearrangement joins TRBV15 to TRBJ2-7; D is unclear. The tail of the sequence fits TRBJ2-5 better, so the J call may be wrong. The germline V gene has CDR1 LNHNV and CDR2 YYDKDF (reference sequence). The CDR3 spans 15 residues. This chain's CDR3 is CATSRDYGNGETQYF. In DNA form, the CDR3 reads TGTGCCACCAGCAGAGATTATGGTAACGGTGAGACCCAGTACTTC.

The rearrangement joins TRBV27 to TRBJ2-3; 9 positions match TRBD2. V gave up 5 bases and J gave up 3 bases; unmatched junction bases: 12. Germline assignment: CDR1 MNHEY and CDR2 SMNVEV (reference sequence). This CDR3 is built from 17 residues. The CDR3 protein is CASSPNGPSGITDTQYF. CDR3 DNA: TGTGCCAGCAGTCCGAACGGCCCTAGCGGGATAACAGATACGCAGTATTTT.

The V gene is TRBV6-5, the J gene TRBJ1-2; D remains unclear. Trimming pared 1 base from V and 5 bases from J, leaving 17 bases between. The CDR3 is made up of 16 amino acids. Per germline, CDR1 MNHEY and CDR2 SVGAGI. This CDR3 is CASSYWVSPREYGYTF. As DNA, the CDR3 is TGTGCCAGCAGTTACTGGGTCAGCCCACGCGAGTATGGCTACACCTTC.

The chain recombines TRBV6-2 or TRBV6-3 with TRBJ1-1; weak D call: TRBD1 (6 bases). V lost 7 bases, J lost 10 bases, and 13 bases lay in between. Per the germline V gene, CDR1 is MNHEY and CDR2 is SVGEGT. The CDR3 has 11 residues. The CDR3: CASIQGTAAFF. CDR3 DNA sequence: TGTGCCAGCATCCAGGGGACCGCAGCTTTCTTT.

V and J are TRBV5-1 and TRBJ2-7; 7 bases fit TRBD1. Germline CDR1 reads SGHRS; CDR2 reads YFSETQ. The CDR3 covers 13 residues. J lost 7 bases, V lost 4 bases, and 8 bases had no gene match. CDR3: CASSPTGSKEQYF. Written as DNA, the CDR3 is TGCGCCAGCAGCCCGACAGGGTCCAAGGAGCAGTACTTC.

This clonotype was detected a few times. The V and J genes are TRBV7-9 and TRBJ2-1, with 8 bases fitting TRBD1. Per the germline V gene, CDR1 is SEHNR and CDR2 is FQNEAQ (reference sequence). The CDR3 runs to 16 residues. The V segment lost 0 bases and the J segment 5 bases; nucleotides outside the gene matches: 6. CDR3 nucleotides: TGTGCCAGCAGCTTAGCCTCCGGGACAGGTCACAATGAGCAGTTCTTC. Residues: CASSLASGTGHNEQFF. The whole variable domain, remainder taken from reference TRBV7-9 and TRBJ2-1, is DTGVSQNPRHKITKRGQNVTFRCDPISEHNRLYWYRQTLGQGPEFLTYFQNEAQLEKSRLLSDRFSAERPKGSFSTLEIQRTEQGDSAMYLCASSLASGTGHNEQFFGPGTRLTVL.

The chain couples TRBV11-2 to TRBJ1-2; 9 bases map to TRBD1. CDR1 and CDR2 from the germline V gene are SGHAT and FQNNGV. The J segment lost 5 bases and the V segment lost 1 base, leaving 8 bases of the junction unmatched. The CDR3 runs 16 residues. The CDR3 sequence: CASSLAGTGPYYGYTF. The CDR3 DNA sequence: TGTGCCAGCAGCTTAGCAGGGACAGGGCCCTATTATGGCTACACCTTC.

The gene calls are TRBV29-1 and TRBJ1-2; the D is unclear. Deletions cut 7 bases from V and 0 bases from J, with 15 bases between. Germline-derived CDR1 and CDR2 are SQVTM and ANQGSEA. The CDR3 length is 14 residues. The DNA of the CDR3 is TGCAGCGCCACCCTTAATGCAGCTAACTATGGCTACACCTTC. Encoded protein: CSATLNAANYGYTF.

This clonotype was detected many times. The J gene is TRBJ1-1, the V gene TRBV7-9; D is uncertain. The CDR3 length is 13 residues. Trimming stripped 1 base from V and 0 bases from J, with 3 bases between. Germline-derived CDR1 and CDR2 are SEHNR and FQNEAQ (reference sequence). The CDR3, as DNA: TGTGCCAGCAGCTTAGTCATGAACACTGAAGCTTTCTTT. It encodes CASSLVMNTEAFF.

The chain recombines TRBV20-1 with TRBJ1-5, with 9 bases fitting TRBD1. The CDR3 spans 15 residues. Per the germline V gene, CDR1 is DFQATT and CDR2 is SNEGSKA (reference sequence). With V trimmed by 6 bases and J by 1 base, 7 bases remained unmatched. The chain's CDR3 is CSAINRGPSNQPQHF. The CDR3 DNA reads TGCAGTGCCATTAACAGGGGGCCGAGCAATCAGCCCCAGCATTTT.

The CDR3 region is CASSSPPGGQYNEQFF. The DNA for the CDR3 is TGTGCCAGCAGTTCCCCCCCCGGGGGGCAGTACAATGAGCAGTTCTTC. The rearrangement uses TRBV12-3 or TRBV12-4 and TRBJ2-1; D might be TRBD2 (7 bases). This CDR3 contains 16 residues. Trimming removed 4 bases from V and 4 bases from J, with 17 bases in between.

This clonotype was picked up many times. The chain employs TRBV6-6 and TRBJ2-7; TRBD1 aligns across 10 bases. The CDR3 extends over 14 amino acids. V lost 6 bases to trimming and J lost 2 bases; unmatched junction nucleotides: 4. Germline V gene lookup returns CDR1 MNHNY and CDR2 SVGAGI (reference sequence). CDR3 coding DNA: TGTGCCAGCAGAAGAGGACAGGGGGCCTACGAGCAGTACGTC. Encoded protein: CASRRGQGAYEQYV.

This clonotype has a handful of counts. The rearrangement uses TRBV10-3 and TRBJ1-1; D may be TRBD1 (5 bases). Germline values: CDR1 ENHRY, CDR2 SYGVKD. The CDR3 is made up of 14 amino acids. V gave up 5 bases and J gave up 8 bases, with 18 bases separating them. CDR3 loop: CAISSFKTDGEAFF. Here the CDR3 DNA reads TGTGCCATCAGTTCCTTCAAGACAGACGGAGAAGCTTTCTTT.

This clonotype has more than one count but fewer than ten. J is TRBJ2-3 and V is TRBV24-1; a weak D match, TRBD1 (5 bases). There are 14 residues in the CDR3. Trimming left V 9 bases short and J 2 bases short, with 14 bases between. Germline-derived CDR1 and CDR2 are KGHDR and SFDVKD. The CDR3 DNA reads TGTGCCACCCAGGGCAGGGTATACACAGATACGCAGTATTTT. The encoded protein is CATQGRVYTDTQYF.

This clonotype showed up just a few times. The chain uses TRBV3-1 and TRBJ2-3, with D unresolved. The CDR3 covers 12 residues. In germline, CDR1 is LGHDT, CDR2 YNNKEL (reference sequence). V gave up 5 bases and J gave up 3 bases, with 6 bases separating them. The CDR3 loop is CASSDVTDTQYF. The CDR3 DNA reads TGTGCCAGCAGCGATGTAACAGATACGCAGTATTTT.

The V gene is TRBV4-1, the J gene TRBJ2-5, with D possibly called TRBD1 or TRBD2 (6 bases each). Germline V gene data show CDR1 as MGHRA and CDR2 as YSYEKL. The ends were cut back, 0 bases at V and 4 bases at J, with 18 bases in the middle. There are 17 residues in the CDR3. The CDR3 bases are TGCGCCAGCAGCCAAGATCGGATGGGGGGCGGATTAGAGACCCAGTACTTC. It codes for CASSQDRMGGGLETQYF.

The chain's CDR3 is CASSLYSPTYGYTF. The CDR3 coding sequence is TGTGCCAGCAGTTTATACAGTCCTACGTATGGCTACACCTTC. This rearrangement joins TRBV28 to TRBJ1-2, with D unclear. There are 14 residues in the CDR3. Trimming took off 1 base at V and 5 bases at J, with 11 bases between the two ends. CDR1 and CDR2 (germline): MDHEN, SYDVKM.